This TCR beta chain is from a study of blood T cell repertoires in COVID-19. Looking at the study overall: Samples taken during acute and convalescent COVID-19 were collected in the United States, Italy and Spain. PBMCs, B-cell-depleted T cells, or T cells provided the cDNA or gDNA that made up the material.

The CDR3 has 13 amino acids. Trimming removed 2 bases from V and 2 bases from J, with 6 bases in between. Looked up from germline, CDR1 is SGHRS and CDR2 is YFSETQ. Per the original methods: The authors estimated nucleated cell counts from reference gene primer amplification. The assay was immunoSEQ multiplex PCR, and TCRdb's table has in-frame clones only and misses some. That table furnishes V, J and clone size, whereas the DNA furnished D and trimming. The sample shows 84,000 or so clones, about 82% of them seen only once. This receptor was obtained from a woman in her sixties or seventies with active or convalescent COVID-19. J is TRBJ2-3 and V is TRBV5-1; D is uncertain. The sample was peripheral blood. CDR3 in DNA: TGCGCCAGCAGCTTAGAGTCCACAGATACGCAGTATTTT. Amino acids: CASSLESTDTQYF.